A selection of T cell receptor beta chains follows, all from one sample in a study of CD4 T cell repertoires in COVID-19. TCRdb's table, derived via immunoSEQ multiplex PCR, lists solely in-frame clones and lacks some. The sample yields about 75,000 clones, 80% to 90% seen once. Sequenced here: CD4+ T cells from peripheral blood, sampled after recovery from COVID-19. These receptors originate from a human donor who had COVID-19. CDR3s include the opening cysteine and the closing phenylalanine or tryptophan. The D gene is left open where the match is weak. Size tells how often a clone was seen (once, few, many) or the class of an expanded clone, and some rows leave it out.

>.|TRBD1|TRBV19|TRBJ1-1
TGTGCCAGTACCCGGACAGGGCTTTTCGTAGGCACTGAAGCTTTCTTT
CASTRTGLFVGTEAFF
>.|TRBD1|TRBV6-5|TRBJ2-4
TGTGCCATCACAGGGGGCGCTGCCAAAAACATTCAGTACTTC
CAITGGAAKNIQYF
>.|.|TRBV5-8|TRBJ2-2
TGTGCCAGCAGCTTGTCGGTCAGCACGAACACCGGGGAGCTGTTTTTT
CASSLSVSTNTGELFF
>.|.|TRBV3-1/TRBV3-2|TRBJ2-2
TGTGCCAGCAGCCACGGGGGCACCGGGGAGCTGTTTTTT
CASSHGGTGELFF
>.|.|TRBV2|TRBJ2-6
TGTGCCACCGTACAGGGAGTTACTTCTGGGGCCAACGTCCTGACTTTC
CATVQGVTSGANVLTF
>.|.|TRBV7-9|TRBJ2-3
TGTGCCAGCAGCTTAACAGATACGCAGTATTTT
CASSLTDTQYF
>.|.|TRBV21-1|TRBJ1-1
TGTGCCAGCAGCACCCAAGGGAGTGACACCGAAGCTTTCTTT
CASSTQGSDTEAFF
>.|TRBD2|TRBV7-3|TRBJ2-7
TGTGCCAGCAGTTCTAGCGGGGGGGCTAGGGAGCAGTACTTC
CASSSSGGAREQYF
>.|.|TRBV10-3|TRBJ2-5
TGTGCCATCAGTGAGGGTACCGGTACTAGCCGGTCAGAGACCCAGTACTTC
CAISEGTGTSRSETQYF
>.|.|TRBV10-3|TRBJ2-3
TGTGCCATCAGGCCCGGGACACCCGCAAGCACAGATACGCAGTATTTT
CAIRPGTPASTDTQYF
>.|.|TRBV7-9|TRBJ1-3
TGTGCCAGCAGCCTAATGTCCTCCGGAAACACCATATATTTT
CASSLMSSGNTIYF
>.|TRBD2|TRBV10-2|TRBJ2-4
TGCGCCAGCAGTGAGTTAGCGGGAGGACCGGTAGCCAAAAACATTCAGTACTTC
CASSELAGGPVAKNIQYF
>.|.|TRBV6-5|TRBJ2-7
TGTGCCAGCAGTTACGCGATAGAAAGGGACGAGCAGTACTTC
CASSYAIERDEQYF
>few|TRBD1|TRBV4-1|TRBJ2-7
TGCGCCAGCAGCCCCGCCCCGGGACAGGGGAAACGCGAGCAGTACTTC
CASSPAPGQGKREQYF
>few|.|TRBV11-1|TRBJ2-3
TGTGCCAGCAGCCCCCCCCCTGGCACAGATACGCAGTATTTT
CASSPPPGTDTQYF
>.|.|TRBV7-2|TRBJ1-6
TGTGCCAGCAGCTTAGACGGATATAATTCACCCCTCCACTTT
CASSLDGYNSPLHF